The clone carrying this T cell receptor (beta chain) was recorded at least ten times. The junction departs from germline at one end; a sequencing error may be responsible. The data were obtained in a study of T cells in Graves' hyperthyroidism and ophthalmopathy. CDR3 length equals 14 residues. CDR1 SGHRS and CDR2 YFSETQ come from the germline V gene. It was RNA transcripts that yielded the amplified TCR beta CDR3 regions. First-round RT-PCR of the TCR CDR3 relied on the HTBI primer set. Via MiXCR, TCRdb re-called the multiplex PCR reads, giving one row per CDR3 protein. Of 480,000 or so distinct CDR3 sequences detected, approximately 48% appear once; the ten largest clones hold 44%.

The sample consisted of peripheral blood or thyroid tissue (not recorded which). V is TRBV5-1 and J is TRBJ1-1; tentatively, D is TRBD1 (5 bases). This receptor was identified in an adult woman with Graves' disease, either hyperthyroidism or ophthalmopathy (not recorded which). The CDR3 nucleotides are TGTGCCAGCAGCTTACGACAGCTGAACACTGAAGCTTTCTTT. It yields the protein CASSLRQLNTEAFF.